These 31 T cell receptor beta chains were all obtained from the same sample, sequenced in a study of blood T cell repertoires in COVID-19. Clones were read by immunoSEQ multiplex PCR, and TCRdb kept only the in-frame ones, dropping some. Altogether 280,000 or so clones are present, approximately 83% being singletons, with the ten largest covering 13%. Source material: peripheral blood. Source of these receptors: a human donor in a cohort sampled during active COVID-19.

The rearrangement joins TRBV24-1 to TRBJ2-3, with D perhaps TRBD2 (7 bases). CDR3 length equals 16 residues. The germline gives CDR1 KGHDR, CDR2 SFDVKD. V dropped 4 bases and J dropped 2 bases, with 15 bases sitting between them. The CDR3 bases are TGTGCCACCAGTGACCCCAACCGGGGGGCCACAGATACGCAGTATTTT. Amino acid sequence: CATSDPNRGATDTQYF.

This clone was found once. The rearrangement uses TRBV5-4 and TRBJ2-3; 9 bases fit TRBD1. J was trimmed by 2 bases and V by 4 bases; bases with no gene match: 8. Per the germline V gene, CDR1 is SGHNT and CDR2 is YYREEE (reference sequence). The CDR3 extends over 16 amino acids. This chain's CDR3 is CASSNRDRESTDTQYF. DNA of the CDR3: TGTGCCAGCAGCAACCGGGACAGGGAGTCCACAGATACGCAGTATTTT.

The V and J genes are TRBV3-1 (or the pseudogene TRBV3-2) and TRBJ1-4, with TRBD1 matching over 8 bases. In germline, CDR1 is LGHDT, CDR2 YNNKEL (reference sequence). With V trimmed by 1 base and J by 7 bases, 5 bases remained unmatched. The CDR3 runs to 15 residues. The CDR3 nucleotides read TGTGCCAGCAGCCAAGGTACAGGGGGATCTGAAAAACTGTTTTTT. Translated: CASSQGTGGSEKLFF.

The rearrangement links TRBV7-9 to TRBJ1-6, with TRBD1 identical over 8 bases. Trimming removed 4 bases from V and 6 bases from J; junction bases left unmatched: 5. This CDR3 is built from 15 residues. Looked up from germline, CDR1 is SEHNR and CDR2 is FQNEAQ (reference sequence). Here the CDR3 DNA reads TGTGCCAGCAGCTCCGTTACAGGGGGTAATTCACCCCTCCACTTT. Its translation is CASSSVTGGNSPLHF.

The chain links TRBV5-4 to TRBJ2-7; D is possibly TRBD2 (6 bases). The CDR3 totals 16 residues. CDR1 is SGHNT and CDR2 is YYREEE in the germline V gene (reference sequence). V shed 4 bases and J shed 0 bases, with 17 bases lying between them. CDR3 nucleotide sequence: TGTGCCAGCAGCACTGGACTTACCGGGGGCTCCTACGAGCAGTACTTC. Its protein product is CASSTGLTGGSYEQYF.

V and J are TRBV19 and TRBJ2-7; 12 positions agree with TRBD2. This CDR3 has 15 residues. Germline loops: CDR1 LNHDA, CDR2 SQIVND (reference sequence). The V gene end was trimmed by 5 bases and the J gene end by 0 bases; junction bases not matched to a gene: 2. CDR3 residues: CASSRTSGNSYEQYF. CDR3 bases: TGTGCCAGTAGTCGGACTAGCGGGAACTCCTACGAGCAGTACTTC.

This chain connects TRBV7-2 to TRBJ2-1; 11 nucleotides agree with TRBD2. Losses at the gene ends were 6 bases for V and 8 bases for J; bases not matched to a gene: 9. CDR3 length: 15 residues. From germline, CDR1 is SGHTA and CDR2 FQGNSA. The CDR3 loop is CASSQLAGVVDEQFF. CDR3 DNA sequence: TGTGCCAGCAGTCAACTAGCGGGAGTTGTGGATGAGCAGTTCTTC. Supplemented by reference TRBV7-2 and TRBJ2-1, the full variable domain reads GAGVSQSPSNKVTEKGKDVELRCDPISGHTALYWYRQSLGQGLEFLIYFQGNSAPDKSGLPSDRFSAERTGGSVSTLTIQRTQQEDSAVYLCASSQLAGVVDEQFFGPGTRLTVL.

The V and J genes are TRBV18 and TRBJ1-1, with unresolved D. The CDR3 has 14 amino acids. In germline, CDR1 is KGHSH, CDR2 LQKENI. The ends were cut back, 2 bases at V and 7 bases at J, with 14 bases in the middle. CDR3 sequence reads: CASSPGRQQGEAFF. The CDR3, as DNA: TGTGCCAGCTCACCAGGCAGGCAACAAGGTGAAGCTTTCTTT. Filled out from reference TRBV18 and TRBJ1-1, the complete variable domain reads NAGVMQNPRHLVRRRGQEARLRCSPMKGHSHVYWYRQLPEEGLKFMVYLQKENIIDESGMPKERFSAEFPKEGPSILRIQQVVRGDSAAYFCASSPGRQQGEAFFGQGTRLTVV.

The chain is built from TRBV7-9 and TRBJ1-2; maybe TRBD1 (6 bases). The germline V gene encodes CDR1 SEHNR and CDR2 FQNEAQ (reference sequence). CDR3 length: 14 residues. The V end lost 4 bases, the J end lost 4 bases, and 13 bases lay between the germline ends. The CDR3 coding sequence is TGTGCCAGCAGCTCTCACAGGGAGGGCTATGGCTACACCTTC. Encoded protein: CASSSHREGYGYTF. The whole variable domain, remainder taken from reference TRBV7-9 and TRBJ1-2, is DTGVSQNPRHKITKRGQNVTFRCDPISEHNRLYWYRQTLGQGPEFLTYFQNEAQLEKSRLLSDRFSAERPKGSFSTLEIQRTEQGDSAMYLCASSSHREGYGYTFGSGTRLTVV.

The chain has TRBV6-2 or TRBV6-3 and TRBJ2-1, with 7 bases identical to TRBD2. Germline-derived CDR1 and CDR2 are MNHEY and SVGEGT. The CDR3 loop spans 16 amino acids. Trimming took 5 bases from V and 5 from J; bases not matched to a gene: 12. The CDR3 spells CASSALGSGVHNEQFF. The CDR3 nucleotides read TGTGCCAGCAGTGCGCTCGGGAGCGGGGTCCACAATGAGCAGTTCTTC.

A few counts support this clone. The chain has TRBV18 and TRBJ1-2; 10 bases line up with TRBD1. The J segment lost 5 bases and the V segment lost 5 bases, leaving 8 bases of the junction unmatched. This CDR3 has 15 amino acids. The V gene's germline CDR1 is KGHSH and CDR2 LQKENI. DNA of the CDR3: TGTGCCAGCTCAGAAGGGGGACAGGGGCGTTATGGCTACACCTTC. Translation: CASSEGGQGRYGYTF.

J is TRBJ2-5 and V is TRBV28; D may be TRBD1 (5 bases). Germline CDR1 reads MDHEN; CDR2 reads SYDVKM. V lost 4 bases to trimming and J lost 2 bases, with 11 bases between them. CDR3 size: 14 residues. This chain's CDR3 is CASSSQTAQETQYF. CDR3 DNA sequence: TGTGCCAGCAGTTCACAGACAGCACAAGAGACCCAGTACTTC.

This clone was counted a few times. The genes are TRBV27 and TRBJ1-6; unclear D gene. CDR1 and CDR2 (germline): MNHEY, SMNVEV (reference sequence). The CDR3 length is 13 residues. V lost 7 bases, J lost 7 bases, and 11 bases lay in between. The CDR3 region has the DNA TGTGCCAGCAATCGGGGAGGCAATTCACCCCTCCACTTT. Protein: CASNRGGNSPLHF.

The sample holds one count of this clone. The chain is built from TRBV3-1 (or the pseudogene TRBV3-2) and TRBJ2-5; 8 positions match TRBD2. Germline values: CDR1 LGHDT, CDR2 YNNKEL (reference sequence). The CDR3 length is 18 residues. The V and J ends lost 3 bases and 3 bases, in that order; junction bases with no gene match: 15. The CDR3 DNA follows: TGTGCCAGCAGCCACGGCCGACTAGCGCGGGGAGGGAAAGAGACCCAGTACTTC. Translating gives CASSHGRLARGGKETQYF.

The J gene is TRBJ1-1, the V gene TRBV3-1 (or the pseudogene TRBV3-2); D unresolved. The CDR3 runs to 14 residues. The germline CDR1 and CDR2 sequences are LGHDT and YNNKEL (reference sequence). Trimming removed 5 bases from V and 1 base from J, with 11 bases in between. Written as DNA, the CDR3 is TGTGCCAGCAGCGCACGGGAGCCGAACACTGAAGCTTTCTTT. Its translation is CASSAREPNTEAFF.

The sample holds a few counts of this clone. This sequence joins TRBV5-1 and TRBJ2-7; 7 bases agree with TRBD1. Germline loops: CDR1 SGHRS, CDR2 YFSETQ. V was pared by 5 bases and J by 2 bases, with 4 bases of the junction left unmatched. This CDR3 region has 13 residues. DNA for the CDR3: TGCGCCAGCAGGAAGGGACAGCCCTACGAGCAGTACTTC. Residues: CASRKGQPYEQYF.

The chain combines TRBV28 with TRBJ2-7; maybe TRBD1 (7 bases). Trimming pared 3 bases from V and 5 bases from J, leaving 11 bases between. The CDR3 is made up of 13 amino acids. The V gene's germline CDR1 is MDHEN and CDR2 SYDVKM. The CDR3 nucleotides read TGTGCCAGCAGTTTGGAGGGGGCCGACGAGCAGTACTTC. Translated, it gives CASSLEGADEQYF. Using reference TRBV28 and TRBJ2-7 for the parts outside the CDR3, the full variable domain is DVKVTQSSRYLVKRTGEKVFLECVQDMDHENMFWYRQDPGLGLRLIYFSYDVKMKEKGDIPEGYSVSREKKERFSLILESASTNQTSMYLCASSLEGADEQYFGPGTRLTVT.

The V and J genes are TRBV6-2 or TRBV6-3 and TRBJ2-7; maybe TRBD2 (5 bases). CDR3 size: 16 residues. Germline CDR1 and CDR2: MNHEY and SVGEGT. The germline V and J ends were trimmed by 0 bases and 0 bases, with 12 bases remaining between them. The CDR3 reads CASSYSSSAGSYEQYF. CDR3 in DNA: TGTGCCAGCAGTTACTCTTCCTCCGCGGGCTCCTACGAGCAGTACTTC.

This clone came up once. The rearrangement links TRBV5-8 to TRBJ2-1; tentatively, D is TRBD1 (5 bases). Germline values: CDR1 SGHTS, CDR2 YDEGEE. The ends were cut back, 1 base at V and 3 bases at J, with 11 bases in the middle. CDR3 length equals 15 residues. CDR3 loop: CASSLRGQGYNEQFF. CDR3 coding DNA: TGTGCCAGCAGCTTGAGAGGTCAGGGCTACAATGAGCAGTTCTTC.

This chain uses TRBV28 with TRBJ2-2, with D perhaps TRBD1 (6 bases). This CDR3 has 15 amino acids. In germline, CDR1 is MDHEN, CDR2 SYDVKM. With 4 bases removed from V and 5 bases from J, the gap between germline ends came to 14 bases. CDR3 sequence reads: CASSSPSQGTGELFF. As DNA, the CDR3 is TGTGCCAGCAGTTCGCCCTCACAGGGAACCGGGGAGCTGTTTTTT. Drawing the rest from reference TRBV28 and TRBJ2-2, the complete variable domain is DVKVTQSSRYLVKRTGEKVFLECVQDMDHENMFWYRQDPGLGLRLIYFSYDVKMKEKGDIPEGYSVSREKKERFSLILESASTNQTSMYLCASSSPSQGTGELFFGEGSRLTVL.

The gene calls are TRBV6-6 and TRBJ1-1, with D maybe TRBD1 (5 bases). The CDR3 length is 12 residues. Trimming left V 7 bases short and J 7 bases short, with 13 bases between. Germline CDR1 MNHNY, CDR2 SVGAGI (reference sequence). The CDR3 DNA reads TGTGCCAGCACCCGACAGACGTTTGAAGCTTTCTTT. Its translation is CASTRQTFEAFF.

The chain couples TRBV28 to TRBJ2-1, with 7 positions matching TRBD1. The germline CDR1 and CDR2 sequences are MDHEN and SYDVKM. V shed 5 bases and J 9 bases; nucleotides not matched to a gene: 7. CDR3 length: 13 amino acids. The CDR3 DNA reads TGTGCCAGCAGTAGACAGGGTCGGCTTGAGCAGTTCTTC. It translates to CASSRQGRLEQFF. The full variable domain, rest sourced from reference TRBV28 and TRBJ2-1, is DVKVTQSSRYLVKRTGEKVFLECVQDMDHENMFWYRQDPGLGLRLIYFSYDVKMKEKGDIPEGYSVSREKKERFSLILESASTNQTSMYLCASSRQGRLEQFFGPGTRLTVL.

The chain uses TRBV7-3 and TRBJ2-1; 11 bases agree with TRBD2. The J segment lost 5 bases and the V segment lost 2 bases, leaving 2 bases of the junction unmatched. The CDR3 is 15 amino acids. The germline gives CDR1 SGHTA, CDR2 FQGTGA. CDR3 protein: CASSLGTSGHNEQFF. The CDR3 DNA is TGTGCCAGCAGCTTAGGGACTAGCGGTCACAATGAGCAGTTCTTC.

The rearrangement joins TRBV19 to TRBJ2-7, with 7 nucleotides matching TRBD1. CDR1 is LNHDA and CDR2 is SQIVND in the germline V gene (reference sequence). The V segment lost 3 bases and the J segment 5 bases; nucleotides outside the gene matches: 4. This CDR3 is built from 13 residues. The DNA for the CDR3 is TGTGCCAGTAGTATTGGGACAGCCAACGAGCAGTACTTC. Encoded protein: CASSIGTANEQYF.

The rearrangement links TRBV28 to TRBJ2-1; weak D call: TRBD2 (7 bases). The CDR3 has 16 residues. Between the trimmed V and J ends, which lost 4 bases and 2 bases, there was a span of 15 bases. Germline lookup yields CDR1 MDHEN and CDR2 SYDVKM. The CDR3 loop is CASSSYSGGAYNEQFF. CDR3 bases: TGTGCCAGCAGTTCCTACTCGGGGGGCGCCTACAATGAGCAGTTCTTC.

The genes are TRBV5-1 and TRBJ1-2; 9 bases align to TRBD1. J gave up 5 bases and V 1 base, and 15 bases lay outside the gene matches. Germline CDR1 and CDR2: SGHRS and YFSETQ. The CDR3 is 18 amino acids. The CDR3 bases are TGCGCCAGCAGCTTGAGGGACAGGGTTACTTCCATACGATATGGCTACACCTTC. It is translated as CASSLRDRVTSIRYGYTF.

This clone was observed a handful of times. V usage is TRBV18 and J usage is TRBJ1-1; 10 nucleotides agree with TRBD1. This CDR3 has 15 residues. CDR1 and CDR2 from the germline V gene are KGHSH and LQKENI. J gave up 3 bases and V 6 bases, and 7 bases lay outside the gene matches. Here the CDR3 DNA reads TGTGCCAGCTCCCGTATGACAGGGGGCTACACTGAAGCTTTCTTT. Protein product: CASSRMTGGYTEAFF.

The V and J genes are TRBV19 and TRBJ1-2; D gene unclear. V was shortened by 3 bases and J by 1 base, with 6 bases between the two germline ends. CDR3 length: 13 amino acids. Germline V gives CDR1 LNHDA, CDR2 SQIVND (reference sequence). This chain's CDR3 is CASSIEGNYGYTF. CDR3 sequence (DNA): TGTGCCAGTAGTATCGAGGGTAACTATGGCTACACCTTC.

The chain uses TRBV5-1 and TRBJ2-3; D uncertain. Germline CDR1 and CDR2: SGHRS and YFSETQ. Between the trimmed V and J ends, which lost 2 bases and 4 bases, there was a span of 8 bases. This CDR3 has 13 residues. This chain's CDR3 is CASSLFSADTQYF. In DNA form, the CDR3 reads TGCGCCAGCAGCTTATTTTCCGCAGATACGCAGTATTTT.

The chain recombines TRBV5-1 with TRBJ2-1; no firm D call. CDR1 is SGHRS, CDR2 YFSETQ, per germline. V shed 4 bases and J shed 0 bases, with 11 bases lying between them. This CDR3 has 15 amino acids. The CDR3 DNA reads as TGCGCCAGCAGCCCCTTAGCCAACTCCTACAATGAGCAGTTCTTC. It encodes CASSPLANSYNEQFF.

This clone was seen a single time. CDR3 sequence: CASSLLSGSGRRGELFF. In DNA, the CDR3 is TGTGCCAGCAGCCTCTTATCGGGTAGCGGGAGGCGAGGGGAGCTGTTTTTT. The J gene is TRBJ2-2, the V gene TRBV11-2, with TRBD2 matching over 10 bases. The CDR3 consists of 17 residues. Germline CDR1 is SGHAT and CDR2 is FQNNGV. J was trimmed by 8 bases and V by 5 bases; bases with no gene match: 14.